The 4 T cell receptor beta chains below were found in one sample sequenced in a study of blood T cell repertoires in COVID-19. Sequencing used immunoSEQ multiplex PCR; TCRdb keeps in-frame clones, though not all of them. The sample holds around 250,000 clones; about 88% are singletons and the top ten take about 1.6%. Sequences were obtained from PBMCs or T cells enriched from blood (not recorded which). The receptors derive from a woman in her fifties or sixties who had recovered from COVID-19.

This chain links TRBV18 with TRBJ1-1; no clear D gene. CDR3 length: 14 residues. Trimming left V 3 bases short and J 3 bases short, with 11 bases between. Per the germline V gene, CDR1 is KGHSH and CDR2 is LQKENI. CDR3 sequence: CASSPINSYTEAFF. In DNA, the CDR3 is TGTGCCAGCTCACCTATTAACAGCTACACTGAAGCTTTCTTT.

CDR3 region: CASSEGGIEKLFF. CDR3 nucleotide sequence: TGTGCCAGCAGCGAGGGCGGCATAGAAAAACTGTTTTTT. The chain couples TRBV7-2 to TRBJ1-4; no reliable D call. Germline lookup yields CDR1 SGHTA and CDR2 FQGNSA. V lost 5 bases, J lost 8 bases, and 12 bases lay in between. The CDR3 covers 13 residues.

The genes are TRBV9 and TRBJ2-3; 14 bases are shared with TRBD2. The CDR3 length is 21 residues. Per germline, CDR1 SGDLS and CDR2 YYNGEE. V trimming: 1 base; J trimming: 0 bases; junction bases outside the gene matches: 13. CDR3 protein: CASSVRGLAGEATASTDTQYF. The CDR3 region has the DNA TGTGCCAGCAGCGTAAGGGGACTAGCGGGAGAAGCAACCGCCAGCACAGATACGCAGTATTTT. The full variable domain, with the rest looked up from reference TRBV9 and TRBJ2-3, is DSGVTQTPKHLITATGQRVTLRCSPRSGDLSVYWYQQSLDQGLQFLIQYYNGEERAKGNILERFSAQQFPDLHSELNLSSLELGDSALYFCASSVRGLAGEATASTDTQYFGPGTRLTVL.

CDR3 residues: CASSMGPEEQYF. The CDR3 nucleotides read TGTGCCAGTAGTATGGGGCCCGAAGAGCAGTACTTC. This rearrangement joins TRBV19 to TRBJ2-7, with D maybe TRBD1 (5 bases). Trimming pared 3 bases from V and 7 bases from J, leaving 10 bases between. The CDR3 has 12 amino acids. Germline CDR1 is LNHDA and CDR2 is SQIVND (reference sequence).